These 3 T cell receptor beta chains share one sample of origin, sequenced in a study of T cells in Graves' hyperthyroidism and ophthalmopathy. TCR beta CDR3 regions were amplified from RNA. A set of HTBI primers served as the primers for a first-round RT-PCR of the TCR CDR3. TCRdb re-derived calls from the multiplex PCR reads in MiXCR, one entry per CDR3 protein. The data hold approximately 530,000 distinct CDR3 sequences, with about 20% observed a single time. Sequences were obtained from blood. All receptors derive from a man in his forties with Graves' ophthalmopathy.

This clonotype was recorded a few times. J is TRBJ2-5 and V is TRBV3-1, with D possibly TRBD1 on 6 matching bases. Germline loops: CDR1 LGHDT, CDR2 YNNKEL (reference sequence). V was cut by 4 bases and J by 5 bases, with 11 bases left in between. The CDR3 is 13 amino acids. CDR3 bases: TGTGCCAGCAGCCCCCGGGACACCGAGACCCAGTACTTC. Amino acids: CASSPRDTETQYF.

This clonotype appeared many times. The CDR3 nucleotides are TGTGCCAGCCGCGAGGGGTTCGGGTCCTACAATGAGCAGTTCTTC. This sequence encodes CASREGFGSYNEQFF. The chain links TRBV2 to TRBJ2-1; D assignment may be TRBD1 or TRBD2 (5 bases each). Looked up from germline, CDR1 is SNHLY and CDR2 is FYNNEI. Deletions cut 8 bases from V and 1 base from J, with 15 bases between. CDR3 size: 15 residues.

The sample holds many counts of this clonotype. V gene TRBV28 combines with J gene TRBJ2-5; D may be TRBD2 (7 bases). The CDR3 loop spans 15 amino acids. Germline CDR1 is MDHEN and CDR2 is SYDVKM. Trimming removed 4 bases from V and 2 bases from J, with 14 bases in between. CDR3 amino acids: CASSSAGAQQETQYF. CDR3 bases: TGTGCCAGCAGTTCGGCGGGGGCCCAGCAAGAGACCCAGTACTTC.